Listed below are T cell receptor beta chains from one sample, sequenced in a study of blood T cell repertoires in COVID-19. Libraries were prepared by immunoSEQ multiplex PCR; TCRdb keeps only in-frame clonotypes and omits some of them. The table has under 95,000 clones, approximately 93% seen once. The sequencing sample was made of peripheral blood. Receptors originate from a man aged 50-59 years with COVID-19, enrolled during active disease. Each CDR3 is given with its conserved first and last residue. The order of the fields is clone size, D gene, V gene, J gene, CDR3 protein, CDR3 DNA. The D gene is left open where the match is weak. Size values are once, few and many counts, or a class for expanded clones, and some rows have none.

abundance: -
d_gene: TRBD1
v_gene: TRBV14
j_gene: TRBJ1-2
CDR3aa: CASSQLKGQGGYGYTF
CDR3nt: TGTGCCAGCAGCCAATTAAAGGGACAGGGGGGCTATGGCTACACCTTC

abundance: -
d_gene: -
v_gene: TRBV18
j_gene: TRBJ1-4
CDR3aa: CASSPLGGATNEKLFF
CDR3nt: TGTGCCAGCTCCCCCCTCGGGGGGGCTACTAATGAAAAACTGTTTTTT

abundance: few
d_gene: -
v_gene: TRBV5-5
j_gene: TRBJ2-5
CDR3aa: CASSLGARGQETQYF
CDR3nt: TGTGCCAGCAGTTTGGGGGCGCGGGGCCAAGAGACCCAGTACTTC

abundance: once
d_gene: -
v_gene: TRBV18
j_gene: TRBJ2-3
CDR3aa: CASSPTTDTQYF
CDR3nt: TGTGCCAGCTCACCCACAACAGATACGCAGTATTTT

abundance: -
d_gene: -
v_gene: TRBV4-2
j_gene: TRBJ2-5
CDR3aa: CASSMGLPSQETQYF
CDR3nt: TGTGCCAGCAGCATGGGACTGCCCTCCCAAGAGACCCAGTACTTC

abundance: -
d_gene: -
v_gene: TRBV7-9
j_gene: TRBJ2-7
CDR3aa: CASSQAGNNEQYF
CDR3nt: TGTGCCAGCAGCCAGGCCGGGAACAACGAGCAGTACTTC

abundance: -
d_gene: -
v_gene: TRBV6-5
j_gene: TRBJ1-3
CDR3aa: CASGTNGAGNTIYF
CDR3nt: TGTGCCAGCGGCACGAACGGGGCTGGAAACACCATATATTTT

abundance: -
d_gene: TRBD1
v_gene: TRBV28
j_gene: TRBJ1-2
CDR3aa: CASRTGGAGGYTF
CDR3nt: TGTGCCAGTCGTACAGGGGGCGCTGGGGGCTACACCTTC

abundance: -
d_gene: TRBD1
v_gene: TRBV9
j_gene: TRBJ2-1
CDR3aa: CASSVEGQGHNEQFF
CDR3nt: TGTGCCAGCAGCGTAGAGGGACAGGGTCACAATGAGCAGTTCTTC

abundance: -
d_gene: -
v_gene: TRBV2
j_gene: TRBJ2-5
CDR3aa: CASSTTGPQETQYF
CDR3nt: TGTGCCAGCAGCACTACAGGACCGCAAGAGACCCAGTACTTC

abundance: -
d_gene: TRBD2
v_gene: TRBV10-3
j_gene: TRBJ2-7
CDR3aa: CAISDGGLAWEQYF
CDR3nt: TGTGCCATCAGTGATGGTGGACTAGCGTGGGAGCAGTACTTC

abundance: -
d_gene: TRBD2
v_gene: TRBV19
j_gene: TRBJ2-5
CDR3aa: CASSWTSGIETQYF
CDR3nt: TGTGCCAGTAGTTGGACTAGCGGGATAGAGACCCAGTACTTC

abundance: -
d_gene: TRBD2
v_gene: TRBV7-2
j_gene: TRBJ2-2
CDR3aa: CASSLGGTSGRRELFF
CDR3nt: TGTGCCAGCAGCTTAGGAGGGACTAGCGGGAGACGGGAGCTGTTTTTT

abundance: -
d_gene: -
v_gene: TRBV7-9
j_gene: TRBJ2-7
CDR3aa: CASSRDSDEQYF
CDR3nt: TGTGCCAGCAGCCGAGACTCCGACGAGCAGTACTTC

abundance: -
d_gene: -
v_gene: TRBV5-5
j_gene: TRBJ2-7
CDR3aa: CASSLSSRGWYEQYF
CDR3nt: TGTGCCAGCAGCTTGAGTTCCAGGGGATGGTACGAGCAGTACTTC

abundance: -
d_gene: -
v_gene: TRBV2
j_gene: TRBJ1-4
CDR3aa: CATKPGVAKLFF
CDR3nt: TGTGCCACCAAACCGGGGGTGGCAAAACTGTTTTTT

abundance: few
d_gene: TRBD2
v_gene: TRBV6-2/TRBV6-3
j_gene: TRBJ2-2
CDR3aa: CASSYSRLAANTGELFF
CDR3nt: TGTGCCAGCAGTTACTCCCGACTAGCGGCTAACACCGGGGAGCTGTTTTTT

abundance: -
d_gene: -
v_gene: TRBV29-1
j_gene: TRBJ1-1
CDR3aa: CSVEGVGRGAFF
CDR3nt: TGCAGCGTTGAAGGGGTAGGCAGAGGAGCTTTCTTT

abundance: -
d_gene: -
v_gene: TRBV5-5
j_gene: TRBJ1-4
CDR3aa: CASSLDSEKLFF
CDR3nt: TGTGCCAGCAGCTTGGACAGCGAAAAACTGTTTTTT

abundance: -
d_gene: -
v_gene: TRBV4-1
j_gene: TRBJ2-6
CDR3aa: CASSQEASGANVLTF
CDR3nt: TGCGCCAGCAGCCAAGAAGCTTCTGGGGCCAACGTCCTGACTTTC

abundance: -
d_gene: TRBD1
v_gene: TRBV5-6
j_gene: TRBJ1-2
CDR3aa: CASSQGQAYYGYTF
CDR3nt: TGTGCCAGCAGCCAGGGACAGGCCTACTATGGCTACACCTTC

abundance: -
d_gene: -
v_gene: TRBV5-8
j_gene: TRBJ1-1
CDR3aa: CASRIGGAEAFF
CDR3nt: TGTGCCAGCAGGATAGGGGGGGCTGAAGCTTTCTTT

abundance: -
d_gene: -
v_gene: TRBV3-1/TRBV3-2
j_gene: TRBJ1-1
CDR3aa: CASSQISGAEAFF
CDR3nt: TGTGCCAGCAGCCAAATCTCAGGGGCTGAAGCTTTCTTT

abundance: -
d_gene: TRBD2
v_gene: TRBV5-4
j_gene: TRBJ2-7
CDR3aa: CASSSQTSGSHEQYF
CDR3nt: TGTGCCAGCAGCTCTCAGACTAGCGGGAGCCACGAGCAGTACTTC

abundance: -
d_gene: -
v_gene: TRBV14
j_gene: TRBJ1-1
CDR3aa: CASSQLRITREHTEAFF
CDR3nt: TGTGCCAGCAGCCAACTCCGTATTACGCGAGAGCACACTGAAGCTTTCTTT

abundance: -
d_gene: -
v_gene: TRBV18
j_gene: TRBJ2-5
CDR3aa: CASSPSGETQYF
CDR3nt: TGTGCCAGCTCACCATCCGGGGAGACCCAGTACTTC

abundance: once
d_gene: TRBD1
v_gene: TRBV5-1
j_gene: TRBJ2-5
CDR3aa: CASSPFRDRGLETQYF
CDR3nt: TGCGCCAGCAGCCCGTTCCGGGACAGGGGGCTAGAGACCCAGTACTTC

abundance: -
d_gene: -
v_gene: TRBV7-2
j_gene: TRBJ2-3
CDR3aa: CASGGFRDTQYF
CDR3nt: TGTGCCTCCGGAGGGTTCCGAGATACGCAGTATTTT

abundance: -
d_gene: TRBD2
v_gene: TRBV4-1
j_gene: TRBJ2-2
CDR3aa: CASSHIAGDHVGELFF
CDR3nt: TGCGCCAGCAGCCACATAGCGGGAGATCATGTCGGGGAGCTGTTTTTT

abundance: -
d_gene: -
v_gene: TRBV20-1
j_gene: TRBJ2-1
CDR3aa: CSAVPNNEQFF
CDR3nt: TGCAGTGCTGTCCCAAACAATGAGCAGTTCTTC

abundance: -
d_gene: -
v_gene: TRBV7-9
j_gene: TRBJ2-4
CDR3aa: CASSLVGSGNIQYF
CDR3nt: TGTGCCAGCAGCTTAGTCGGGTCCGGAAACATTCAGTACTTC

abundance: -
d_gene: -
v_gene: TRBV10-3
j_gene: TRBJ2-3
CDR3aa: CAIGGLRTDTQYF
CDR3nt: TGTGCCATCGGCGGCTTACGTACAGATACGCAGTATTTT

abundance: -
d_gene: -
v_gene: TRBV15
j_gene: TRBJ1-1
CDR3aa: CATSRDFGEAFF
CDR3nt: TGTGCCACCAGCAGAGATTTCGGGGAAGCTTTCTTT

abundance: once
d_gene: -
v_gene: TRBV6-2/TRBV6-3
j_gene: TRBJ2-7
CDR3aa: CASSSNGLRPYEQYF
CDR3nt: TGTGCCAGCAGTTCCAACGGGTTACGGCCCTACGAGCAGTACTTC

abundance: -
d_gene: TRBD2
v_gene: TRBV10-2
j_gene: TRBJ2-3
CDR3aa: CASSGLRGGTDTQYF
CDR3nt: TGCGCCAGCAGTGGTTTGCGGGGAGGGACAGATACGCAGTATTTT

abundance: -
d_gene: TRBD2
v_gene: TRBV5-1
j_gene: TRBJ2-3
CDR3aa: CASSFRSTSSRTSTDTQYF
CDR3nt: TGCGCCAGCAGCTTTCGCTCGACTAGCTCACGAACTAGCACAGATACGCAGTATTTT

abundance: -
d_gene: -
v_gene: TRBV3-1/TRBV3-2
j_gene: TRBJ1-5
CDR3aa: CASSQGTGNQPQHF
CDR3nt: TGTGCCAGCAGCCAAGGAACAGGCAATCAGCCCCAGCATTTT

abundance: -
d_gene: TRBD1
v_gene: TRBV10-3
j_gene: TRBJ1-2
CDR3aa: CAISDQGQAKLLYGYTF
CDR3nt: TGTGCCATCAGTGACCAGGGACAGGCGAAGCTTCTTTATGGCTACACCTTC

abundance: -
d_gene: TRBD1
v_gene: TRBV2
j_gene: TRBJ2-3
CDR3aa: CASRLGQVTDTQYF
CDR3nt: TGTGCCAGCAGGCTCGGACAGGTCACAGATACGCAGTATTTT